This TCR beta chain was captured by sequencing in a study of cytomegalovirus exposure and HLA in healthy donors. Study results and limitations: CMV antigen specificity was confirmed in vitro for three CMV-associated chains. The majority of TCR sequences were rare, yet some public TCRs appeared in many donors. First-cohort TCR clusters were later found to tend to co-occur in the 90 to 150 validation repertoires.

Concerning this clone: Its antigen is currently unknown.

Clones were sequenced by immunoSEQ multiplex PCR, and TCRdb holds only the in-frame ones, with some missing. The table records about 180,000 clones, around 85% of them present only once. A 120-subject validation cohort, separate from the approximately 670-subject first cohort, supplied the donors. CDR1 and CDR2 (germline): SGHTS, YDEGEE. The CDR3 length is 15 residues. Trimming cost V 3 bases and J 4 bases; bases outside gene matches: 4. This sequence was found in a man aged 18 to 29 in good health and CMV-seropositive. The chain couples TRBV5-8 to TRBJ1-5; 10 bases line up with TRBD1. Material for sequencing was PBMCs. CDR3 nucleotide sequence: TGTGCCAGCAGCTCGGGACAGGGGTTTAATCAGCCCCAGCATTTT. Encoded protein: CASSSGQGFNQPQHF. The full variable domain, completed using reference TRBV5-8 and TRBJ1-5, is EAGVTQSPTHLIKTRGQQATLRCSPISGHTSVYWYQQALGLGLQFLLWYDEGEERNRGNFPPRFSGRQFPNYSSELNVNALELEDSALYLCASSSGQGFNQPQHFGDGTRLSIL.